This T cell receptor beta chain was documented in a study of blood T cells in healthy people across ages. Then a second PCR, running roughly 7 to 12 cycles, was carried out with a sample-barcoded 5' primer and a J-beta primer mix. TCRdb reprocessed the 5' RACE reads with MiXCR, giving one entry per CDR3 protein. The data show some 760,000 distinct CDR3 sequences, roughly 25% seen once. Germline V gene data show CDR1 as SGDLS and CDR2 as YYNGEE. CDR3 length: 16 amino acids. V lost 1 base and J 4 bases, leaving 17 bases between the germline ends. These data were likewise used in another study, on T cells of mothers and their children.

The sequence derives from a boy between 10 and 17 years old in good health. This chain joins TRBV9 and TRBJ2-5, with a tentative D call TRBD1 (6 bases). Material for sequencing was blood. The CDR3 DNA reads TGTGCCAGCAGCGTACAGACAGGTGGGGTCGGAGAGACCCAGTACTTC. Translation gives CASSVQTGGVGETQYF.